Below, 25 T cell receptor beta chains from the same sample are listed, as sequenced in a study of tumor-infiltrating T cells and Merkel cell polyomavirus. Study-level information: CD8+ T cells recognized the Merkel cell polyomavirus KLL epitope.

Every patient's tumor was robustly positive for Merkel cell polyomavirus Large T antigen on immunohistochemistry. Method: immunoSEQ multiplex PCR; TCRdb's copy keeps in-frame clones and lacks some. Counted here are around 3,000 clones, approximately 84% occurring once; the ten biggest clones make up approximately 9.1%. Specimen: tumor tissue. The receptors come from a man in his forties or fifties with Merkel cell carcinoma.

This chain uses TRBV7-6 with TRBJ1-5; maybe TRBD1 (5 bases). Trimming shortened V by 1 base and J by 3 bases, and 10 bases separated the two germline ends. Germline V lookup: CDR1 SGHVS, CDR2 FNYEAQ. This CDR3 has 15 amino acids. The CDR3 loop reads CASSLGWGDNQPQHF. The CDR3 DNA is TGTGCCAGCAGCTTAGGTTGGGGCGACAATCAGCCCCAGCATTTT. Drawing the rest from reference TRBV7-6 and TRBJ1-5, the complete variable domain is GAGVSQSPRYKVTKRGQDVALRCDPISGHVSLYWYRQALGQGPEFLTYFNYEAQQDKSGLPNDRFSAERPEGSISTLTIQRTEQRDSAMYRCASSLGWGDNQPQHFGDGTRLSIL.

This sequence joins TRBV7-7 and TRBJ2-7; 9 bases map to TRBD1. The CDR3 is 13 amino acids. The germline V gene encodes CDR1 SSHAT and CDR2 FNYEAQ (reference sequence). V was pared by 5 bases and J by 5 bases, with 4 bases of the junction left unmatched. CDR3 nucleotide sequence: TGTGCCAGCAGCATGGACAGGGGAGACGAGCAGTACTTC. Translating it yields CASSMDRGDEQYF.

This clone occurred a few times. The chain couples TRBV5-8 to TRBJ2-3; 8 bases agree with TRBD2. CDR1 is SGHTS and CDR2 is YDEGEE in the germline V gene. The CDR3 is 16 amino acids. The V and J ends lost 4 bases and 1 base, in that order; junction bases with no gene match: 8. The CDR3 sequence is CASSTGGGPGTDTQYF. DNA for the CDR3: TGTGCCAGCAGCACCGGGGGGGGGCCGGGCACAGATACGCAGTATTTT.

The V and J genes are TRBV9 and TRBJ2-2; 11 bases line up with TRBD2. V lost 0 bases and J lost 5; bases outside the gene matches: 6. The V gene's germline CDR1 is SGDLS and CDR2 YYNGEE. The CDR3 runs 17 residues. CDR3 nucleotides: TGTGCCAGCAGCGTAGAAAGGGGACTAGCGGAAACCGGGGAGCTGTTTTTT. This sequence encodes CASSVERGLAETGELFF.

The chain is built from TRBV29-1 and TRBJ2-5; 10 bases are shared with TRBD2. There are 14 residues in the CDR3. J gave up 1 base and V 4 bases, and 3 bases lay outside the gene matches. Germline assignment: CDR1 SQVTM and CDR2 ANQGSEA. The CDR3 DNA follows: TGCAGCGTTGTTGCTAGCGGGGGCCAAGAGACCCAGTACTTC. Translating gives CSVVASGGQETQYF.

The V gene is TRBV29-1, the J gene TRBJ1-1, with D maybe TRBD1 (6 bases). The V gene's germline CDR1 is SQVTM and CDR2 ANQGSEA. CDR3 length: 13 amino acids. Deletions cut 6 bases from V and 6 bases from J, with 17 bases between. For the CDR3, the DNA is TGCAGCGTCGAGGGACATAAAAACGCTGAAGCTTTCTTT. Translating gives CSVEGHKNAEAFF.

The rearrangement uses TRBV7-2 and TRBJ2-2, with no clear D. V was cut by 5 bases and J by 2 bases, with 9 bases left in between. The CDR3 is 14 amino acids. The V gene's germline CDR1 is SGHTA and CDR2 FQGNSA. This CDR3 is CASSRVANTGELFF. CDR3 nucleotides: TGTGCCAGCAGCCGGGTGGCCAACACCGGGGAGCTGTTTTTT. Full variable domain (missing parts from reference TRBV7-2 and TRBJ2-2): GAGVSQSPSNKVTEKGKDVELRCDPISGHTALYWYRQSLGQGLEFLIYFQGNSAPDKSGLPSDRFSAERTGGSVSTLTIQRTQQEDSAVYLCASSRVANTGELFFGEGSRLTVL.

This chain connects TRBV6-6 to TRBJ2-3, with 14 bases that match TRBD2. Trimming at V came to 6 bases and at J to 6 bases, leaving 8 bases not matched to a gene. The CDR3 runs to 16 residues. The germline V gene encodes CDR1 MNHNY and CDR2 SVGAGI (reference sequence). The CDR3 reads CASRYSTSGGGDTQYF. DNA for the CDR3: TGTGCCAGCAGATATTCGACTAGCGGGGGGGGCGATACGCAGTATTTT.

The chain combines TRBV5-1 with TRBJ2-1, with 10 bases that match TRBD2. Per germline, CDR1 SGHRS and CDR2 YFSETQ. This CDR3 has 15 amino acids. Trimming removed 4 bases from V and 4 bases from J; junction bases left unmatched: 5. CDR3 protein: CASSPTSGVYNEQFF. The CDR3 DNA sequence: TGCGCCAGCAGCCCAACTAGCGGGGTGTACAATGAGCAGTTCTTC.

The rearrangement joins TRBV7-9 to TRBJ1-2; 10 bases are a match to TRBD1. V gave up 7 bases and J gave up 10 bases; unmatched junction bases: 6. Germline V gene lookup returns CDR1 SEHNR and CDR2 FQNEAQ (reference sequence). CDR3 size: 12 residues. CDR3 region: CASTWDRGDYTF. In nucleotides, the CDR3 is TGTGCCAGCACATGGGACAGGGGAGACTACACCTTC.

In this sample, this clone turned up a few times. CDR3 nucleotide sequence: TGCGCCAGCAGCGAGGGGGCGGAAGAGACCCAGTACTTC. Protein sequence: CASSEGAEETQYF. This rearrangement joins TRBV5-1 to TRBJ2-5; 7 bases line up with TRBD1. In germline, CDR1 is SGHRS, CDR2 YFSETQ. This CDR3 is built from 13 residues. V shed 4 bases and J 3 bases; nucleotides not matched to a gene: 3.

The count of this clone is one. This sequence joins TRBV19 and TRBJ2-1, with 12 bases fitting TRBD2. The CDR3 extends over 13 amino acids. V lost 6 bases and J lost 7; bases outside the gene matches: 1. The germline gives CDR1 LNHDA, CDR2 SQIVND (reference sequence). CDR3 in DNA: TGTGCCAGTAGGACTAGCGGGGGAAATGAGCAGTTCTTC. Its translation is CASRTSGGNEQFF.

The chain carries TRBV6-6 and TRBJ1-5; weak D call: TRBD1 (5 bases). Germline CDR1 reads MNHNY; CDR2 reads SVGAGI (reference sequence). Trimming took off 7 bases at V and 2 bases at J, with 15 bases between the two ends. The CDR3 runs to 15 residues. Here the CDR3 reads CASINQGAGNQPQHF. CDR3 bases: TGTGCCAGCATCAATCAGGGTGCGGGCAATCAGCCCCAGCATTTT.

This chain connects TRBV7-2 to TRBJ2-3; D possibly corresponds to TRBD2 (5 bases). CDR1 and CDR2 (germline): SGHTA, FQGNSA. The CDR3 has 15 amino acids. V dropped 2 bases and J dropped 2 bases, with 11 bases sitting between them. Here the CDR3 DNA reads TGTGCCAGCAGCTTACTCCCGGGAAACACAGATACGCAGTATTTT. Encoded protein: CASSLLPGNTDTQYF.

This clone is large in the sample. This sequence joins TRBV15 and TRBJ1-4; possible D gene TRBD1, 6 bases. CDR1 is LNHNV, CDR2 YYDKDF, per germline (reference sequence). The V and J ends lost 8 bases and 8 bases respectively, with 12 bases between them. The CDR3 spans 12 residues. Here the CDR3 DNA reads TGTGCCACCGGGGGCTCATACGAAAAACTGTTTTTT. It translates to CATGGSYEKLFF.

This chain links TRBV14 with TRBJ2-1, with D unresolved. The V end was cut by 3 bases, the J end by 2 bases, with 5 bases between. The V gene's germline CDR1 is SGHDN and CDR2 FVKESK. The CDR3 runs to 13 residues. The CDR3 nucleotides read TGTGCCAGCAGCCAGAGCCCCTACAATGAGCAGTTCTTC. It specifies CASSQSPYNEQFF.

This clone was detected only a few times. This chain connects TRBV7-9 to TRBJ1-2, with 9 bases fitting TRBD1. V was clipped by 3 bases and J by 9 bases; unmatched bases: 8. Germline lookup yields CDR1 SEHNR and CDR2 FQNEAQ (reference sequence). This CDR3 is 14 amino acids long. CDR3 nucleotides: TGTGCCAGCAGCTTTGTAGGGACAGGGTTGAGCTACACCTTC. Translation: CASSFVGTGLSYTF.

J is TRBJ2-7 and V is TRBV2; D is unclear. The V gene's germline CDR1 is SNHLY and CDR2 FYNNEI. The CDR3 runs to 13 residues. Deletions cut 3 bases from V and 3 bases from J, with 9 bases between. The DNA for the CDR3 is TGTGCCAGCAGTGATGGCAGGTACTACGAGCAGTACTTC. Protein: CASSDGRYYEQYF.

J is TRBJ1-1 and V is TRBV4-3; a possible D gene is TRBD1 (5 bases). Germline V gene data show CDR1 as LGHNA and CDR2 as YSLEER. V was clipped by 1 base and J by 0 bases, with 15 bases between them. CDR3 length: 17 amino acids. The CDR3 protein is CASSQAHRRDMNTEAFF. DNA of the CDR3: TGCGCCAGCAGCCAAGCCCACAGGAGAGACATGAACACTGAAGCTTTCTTT.

The chain couples TRBV5-1 to TRBJ1-2; possibly TRBD1 for D (6 bases). This CDR3 comprises 15 residues. The germline V gene encodes CDR1 SGHRS and CDR2 YFSETQ. Trimming took off 1 base at V and 8 bases at J, with 18 bases between the two ends. The CDR3 protein is CASSLYGQPNEGYTF. The CDR3 region has the DNA TGCGCCAGCAGCTTGTATGGACAGCCTAATGAGGGCTACACCTTC.

The V and J genes are TRBV21-1 and TRBJ2-6; TRBD1 reflects the table's D call only, with no check against the DNA. TRBV21-1 is described as a pseudogene. The CDR3 spans 15 residues. The CDR3 nucleotides are TGTGCCAGCAGCTCCCGGGACAGGATGGCCAACGTCCTGACTTTC. The encoded protein is CASSSRDRMANVLTF.

As to this clone: A junction end diverges from the germline sequence, so it may reflect a read error. The rearrangement links TRBV11-3 to TRBJ1-2; a weak D match, TRBD1 (6 bases). Germline V gives CDR1 SGHNT, CDR2 YENEEA. The CDR3 has 18 amino acids. The CDR3 loop reads CASSLETSRTAKRNGYTF. DNA for the CDR3: TGTGCCAGCAGCCTAGAGACATCCCGGACAGCTAAAAGGAATGGCTACACCTTC.

The chain has TRBV4-2 and TRBJ2-3, with 10 positions matching TRBD2. Germline V CDR1 and CDR2: LGHNA, YNFKEQ. There are 16 residues in the CDR3. V trimming: 0 bases; J trimming: 5 bases; junction bases outside the gene matches: 5. The CDR3 sequence is CASSQDIAGGGDTQYF. The CDR3 coding sequence is TGTGCCAGCAGCCAAGATATAGCGGGGGGTGGAGATACGCAGTATTTT.

The V gene is TRBV7-8, the J gene TRBJ2-1; perhaps TRBD1 as D (5 bases). Trimming shortened V by 5 bases and J by 6 bases, and 14 bases separated the two germline ends. This CDR3 has 14 residues. CDR1 SGHVS and CDR2 FQNEAQ come from the germline V gene. Here the CDR3 reads CASSTPTEGNEQFF. In nucleotides, the CDR3 is TGTGCCAGCAGCACCCCGACAGAAGGCAATGAGCAGTTCTTC.

This chain connects TRBV6-6 to TRBJ1-1, with D possibly matching TRBD1 (6 bases). The CDR3 spans 14 residues. Trimming took off 4 bases at V and 11 bases at J, with 20 bases between the two ends. Germline-derived CDR1 and CDR2 are MNHNY and SVGAGI (reference sequence). DNA of the CDR3: TGTGCCAGCAGTTCCATATCGCAGGCGGGGGCGGCTTTCTTT. It encodes CASSSISQAGAAFF.